This T cell receptor (beta chain) was observed in a study of blood T cell repertoires in COVID-19. Background on the study: The United States, Italy and Spain provided the acute and convalescent COVID-19 samples. The cDNA or gDNA used as material had been derived from T cells, B-cell-depleted T cells, or PBMCs.

The trim removed 2 bases at V and 2 bases at J, leaving 4 bases unmatched. There are 15 residues in the CDR3. The germline gives CDR1 MNHEY, CDR2 SVGAGI. Clones were read by immunoSEQ multiplex PCR, and TCRdb kept only the in-frame ones, dropping some. The sample has roughly 43,000 clones, 85% to 90% seen once. This clone was picked up one time. The chain uses TRBV6-5 and TRBJ2-7; 9 bases map to TRBD2. The receptor was derived from a human donor in a cohort sampled during active COVID-19. The sample taken for sequencing was peripheral blood. The CDR3, as DNA: TGTGCCAGCAGTTACATGCGGGAGGGGGCCTACGAGCAGTACTTC. Its protein product is CASSYMREGAYEQYF.